A single sample gave rise to the 22 T cell receptor beta chains below, sequenced in a study of T-cell reconstitution after alpha-beta-depleted transplantation in children. Construction of the TCRbeta library involved unique molecular identifiers. TCRdb analysed the PCR reads with MiXCR anew, one entry per CDR3 protein. The data show hundreds of thousands of distinct CDR3 sequences, 13% seen once. Source: PBMCs, taken before TCRalphabeta/CD19-depleted stem cell transplant. These receptors all stem from a girl aged 2 to 10 with congenital amegakaryocytic thrombocytopenia, due to receive a stem cell transplant.

This clonotype appeared many times. V usage is TRBV6-5 and J usage is TRBJ2-2; D perhaps matches TRBD2 (5 bases). Per the germline V gene, CDR1 is MNHEY and CDR2 is SVGAGI. V lost 2 bases to trimming and J lost 4 bases, with 8 bases between them. The CDR3 extends over 14 amino acids. CDR3 nucleotide sequence: TGTGCCAGCAGTTACGGGGAGTTCACCGGGGAGCTGTTTTTT. Protein: CASSYGEFTGELFF.

The chain carries TRBV3-1 and TRBJ2-1, with 10 bases fitting TRBD1. After removal of 4 bases from V and 6 bases from J, the junction contained 6 bases not matched to a gene. CDR3 length: 15 amino acids. Germline V gene data show CDR1 as LGHDT and CDR2 as YNNKEL (reference sequence). The CDR3 region is CASSRGQGRFNEQFF. As DNA, the CDR3 is TGTGCCAGCAGCCGGGGACAGGGGCGGTTCAATGAGCAGTTCTTC.

This clonotype was picked up many times. The chain links TRBV5-1 to TRBJ2-5; tentatively, D is TRBD2 (5 bases). V was cut by 4 bases and J by 4 bases, with 14 bases left in between. Germline values: CDR1 SGHRS, CDR2 YFSETQ. The CDR3 runs 14 residues. The DNA for the CDR3 is TGCGCCAGCAGCCTGACGGCGGGTGGAGAGACCCAGTACTTC. As protein: CASSLTAGGETQYF.

This clonotype was detected a few times. This chain joins TRBV7-9 and TRBJ2-3; D might be TRBD2 (6 bases). V lost 2 bases to trimming and J lost 6 bases, with 9 bases between them. Germline V lookup: CDR1 SEHNR, CDR2 FQNEAQ (reference sequence). The CDR3 covers 13 residues. The CDR3 is CASSLLALDTQYF. Written as DNA, the CDR3 is TGTGCCAGCAGCTTACTAGCGCTCGATACGCAGTATTTT.

CDR3 sequence: CASSPGLAENTGELFF. The DNA for the CDR3 is TGCGCCAGCAGCCCGGGACTAGCGGAGAACACCGGGGAGCTGTTTTTT. This chain uses TRBV5-1 with TRBJ2-2, with 11 nucleotides matching TRBD2. The CDR3 length is 16 residues. In germline, CDR1 is SGHRS, CDR2 YFSETQ. The ends lost 4 bases at V and 1 base at J; junction bases unmatched: 3.

As concerns this clonotype: Since a much larger clone is just one base distant, this may be a read error. The chain combines TRBV10-3 with TRBJ2-2; D remains ambiguous. V shed 6 bases and J shed 6 bases, with 14 bases lying between them. Germline V gene data show CDR1 as ENHRY and CDR2 as SYGVKD. The CDR3 extends over 14 amino acids. The CDR3 bases are TGTGCCATCAGCCCTAGGCTTAACTCCGGGGAGCTGTTTTTT. Its protein is CAISPRLNSGELFF.

The rearrangement joins TRBV12-3 or TRBV12-4 to TRBJ1-4, with D unclear. The CDR3 length is 14 residues. V was shortened by 6 bases and J by 0 bases, with 8 bases between the two germline ends. The CDR3 DNA sequence: TGTGCCAGCAGCATGGGGTCAACTAATGAAAAACTGTTTTTT. It encodes CASSMGSTNEKLFF.

This chain links TRBV18 with TRBJ2-1; weak D call: TRBD2 (6 bases). The V end lost 5 bases, the J end lost 7 bases, and 18 bases lay between the germline ends. Germline CDR1 and CDR2: KGHSH and LQKENI. This CDR3 is 15 amino acids long. The CDR3 loop is CASSKARLVVNEQFF. DNA of the CDR3: TGTGCCAGCTCAAAAGCCCGACTAGTCGTGAATGAGCAGTTCTTC. The complete variable domain, with remaining parts taken from reference TRBV18 and TRBJ2-1, reads NAGVMQNPRHLVRRRGQEARLRCSPMKGHSHVYWYRQLPEEGLKFMVYLQKENIIDESGMPKERFSAEFPKEGPSILRIQQVVRGDSAAYFCASSKARLVVNEQFFGPGTRLTVL.

This clonotype occurred a few times. V usage is TRBV27 and J usage is TRBJ2-6; D call uncertain. The CDR3 runs to 18 residues. Trimming stripped 0 bases from V and 1 base from J, with 13 bases between. CDR1 is MNHEY and CDR2 is SMNVEV in the germline V gene (reference sequence). CDR3 DNA sequence: TGTGCCAGCAGTTTATCGGTTCTACAACTTTCTGGGGCCAACGTCCTGACTTTC. Translated, it gives CASSLSVLQLSGANVLTF.

About this clonotype itself: This may stem from a read error, because a much larger clone lies one nucleotide away. J is TRBJ2-7 and V is TRBV28; tentatively, D is TRBD2 (5 bases). The CDR3 is 16 residues long. Germline assignment: CDR1 MDHEN and CDR2 SYDVKM. Trimming shortened V by 1 base and J by 3 bases, and 16 bases separated the two germline ends. DNA for the CDR3: TGTGCCAGCAGTTTATTCTATGTCGGAGCGGACTACGAGCAGTACTTC. This sequence encodes CASSLFYVGADYEQYF. The full variable domain, with the rest looked up from reference TRBV28 and TRBJ2-7, is DVKVTQSSRYLVKRTGEKVFLECVQDMDHENMFWYRQDPGLGLRLIYFSYDVKMKEKGDIPEGYSVSREKKERFSLILESASTNQTSMYLCASSLFYVGADYEQYFGPGTRLTVT.

The CDR3: CASSSLFGDRGGTEQYF. The CDR3 nucleotides read TGTGCCAGCAGCTCGCTATTCGGGGACAGGGGAGGAACAGAGCAGTACTTC. This rearrangement joins TRBV7-9 to TRBJ2-7; TRBD1 agrees at 10 bases. The CDR3 consists of 17 residues. Germline values: CDR1 SEHNR, CDR2 FQNEAQ (reference sequence). V was pared by 4 bases and J by 7 bases, with 16 bases of the junction left unmatched.

This rearrangement joins TRBV5-1 to TRBJ2-3; 8 bases align to TRBD2. The V gene end was trimmed by 4 bases and the J gene end by 6 bases; junction bases not matched to a gene: 13. The CDR3 consists of 16 residues. CDR1 and CDR2 from the germline V gene are SGHRS and YFSETQ. CDR3 protein: CASSRTLSGSPDTQYF. The CDR3 coding sequence is TGCGCCAGCAGCCGGACATTGAGCGGGAGTCCGGATACGCAGTATTTT.

This clonotype was counted between two and nine times. The chain joins TRBV7-9 to TRBJ1-1; no clear D gene. V lost 5 bases and J 1 base, leaving 14 bases between the germline ends. CDR3 size: 15 residues. Germline assignment: CDR1 SEHNR and CDR2 FQNEAQ (reference sequence). DNA of the CDR3: TGTGCCAGCAGCCCCAAGGTATGGGGGAACACTGAAGCTTTCTTT. This translates into CASSPKVWGNTEAFF.

There are many counts of this clonotype. The chain combines TRBV5-1 with TRBJ2-1; 9 nucleotides align to TRBD1. The junction had 6 bases not matched to a gene; V was cut back by 0 bases and J by 8 bases. The CDR3 covers 15 residues. The germline V gene has CDR1 SGHRS and CDR2 YFSETQ. CDR3 DNA sequence: TGCGCCAGCAGCTTGGGGGACAGGGTCTTCGATGAGCAGTTCTTC. It translates to CASSLGDRVFDEQFF. The variable domain in full, with the rest retrieved from reference TRBV5-1 and TRBJ2-1, is KAGVTQTPRYLIKTRGQQVTLSCSPISGHRSVSWYQQTPGQGLQFLFEYFSETQRNKGNFPGRFSGRQFSNSRSEMNVSTLELGDSALYLCASSLGDRVFDEQFFGPGTRLTVL.

A few counts support this clonotype. This rearrangement joins TRBV5-1 to TRBJ2-3, with TRBD1 matching over 7 bases. Trimming removed 0 bases from V and 1 base from J; junction bases left unmatched: 5. The CDR3 has 16 residues. Looked up from germline, CDR1 is SGHRS and CDR2 is YFSETQ. DNA of the CDR3: TGCGCCAGCAGCTTGGGACAGGGTACGGGCACAGATACGCAGTATTTT. This gives the protein CASSLGQGTGTDTQYF. The entire variable domain, with the rest obtained from reference TRBV5-1 and TRBJ2-3, is as follows: KAGVTQTPRYLIKTRGQQVTLSCSPISGHRSVSWYQQTPGQGLQFLFEYFSETQRNKGNFPGRFSGRQFSNSRSEMNVSTLELGDSALYLCASSLGQGTGTDTQYFGPGTRLTVL.

The J gene is TRBJ2-1, the V gene TRBV20-1; 9 nucleotides line up with TRBD1. Germline lookup yields CDR1 DFQATT and CDR2 SNEGSKA (reference sequence). The J segment lost 8 bases and the V segment lost 3 bases, leaving 8 bases of the junction unmatched. CDR3 length: 14 residues. The CDR3 sequence is CSARGQGLFDEQFF. The CDR3 coding sequence is TGCAGTGCTAGGGGACAGGGATTGTTCGATGAGCAGTTCTTC.

Ten or more counts support this clonotype. The chain employs TRBV12-3 or TRBV12-4 and TRBJ2-7; 9 bases fit TRBD1. V lost 6 bases, J lost 3 bases, and 6 bases stayed unmatched. The CDR3 totals 14 residues. CDR3 sequence reads: CASRGGTGRYEQYF. CDR3 sequence (DNA): TGTGCCAGCAGAGGGGGGACAGGGCGCTACGAGCAGTACTTC.

This clonotype was seen repeatedly, ten times or more. The genes are TRBV20-1 and TRBJ1-1; D is uncertain. V lost 5 bases and J lost 2, with 12 bases in between. CDR1 and CDR2 from the germline V gene are DFQATT and SNEGSKA (reference sequence). The CDR3 has 13 residues. The CDR3 DNA is TGCAGTGCTGATGACACAGATAACACTGAAGCTTTCTTT. Its translation: CSADDTDNTEAFF.

This clonotype has just a few counts. The J gene is TRBJ2-7, the V gene TRBV7-2; D gene ambiguous. Deletions cut 5 bases from V and 2 bases from J, with 16 bases between. Germline CDR1 reads SGHTA; CDR2 reads FQGNSA. This CDR3 contains 15 residues. The CDR3 here is CASSQSDAEAYEQYF. In DNA form, the CDR3 reads TGTGCCAGCAGCCAGTCGGATGCAGAGGCCTACGAGCAGTACTTC.

This clonotype was seen ten or more times. The chain uses TRBV7-8 and TRBJ1-5, with unresolved D. This CDR3 spans 12 amino acids. Germline V CDR1 and CDR2: SGHVS, FQNEAQ. Trimming pared 3 bases from V and 5 bases from J, leaving 5 bases between. The CDR3 DNA follows: TGTGCCAGCAGCTTTCCCTATCAGCCCCAGCATTTT. This sequence encodes CASSFPYQPQHF. The full variable domain, its missing parts supplied by reference TRBV7-8 and TRBJ1-5, is GAGVSQSPRYKVAKRGQDVALRCDPISGHVSLFWYQQALGQGPEFLTYFQNEAQLDKSGLPSDRFFAERPEGSVSTLKIQRTQQEDSAVYLCASSFPYQPQHFGDGTRLSIL.

The chain links TRBV7-9 to TRBJ2-7, with TRBD2 identical over 10 bases. The CDR3 spans 17 residues. V shed 5 bases and J 5 bases; nucleotides not matched to a gene: 15. The germline CDR1 and CDR2 sequences are SEHNR and FQNEAQ (reference sequence). The chain's CDR3 is CASSPSPFLAGEDEQYF. The CDR3 nucleotides are TGTGCCAGCAGCCCCTCCCCATTCCTAGCGGGGGAGGACGAGCAGTACTTC. Combining the CDR3 with reference TRBV7-9 and TRBJ2-7 gives the whole variable domain DTGVSQNPRHKITKRGQNVTFRCDPISEHNRLYWYRQTLGQGPEFLTYFQNEAQLEKSRLLSDRFSAERPKGSFSTLEIQRTEQGDSAMYLCASSPSPFLAGEDEQYFGPGTRLTVT.

The sample holds many counts of this clonotype. The chain carries TRBV12-3 or TRBV12-4 and TRBJ1-2, with TRBD1 as a possible D gene (5 bases). The CDR3 loop spans 13 amino acids. The germline V and J ends were trimmed by 0 bases and 8 bases, with 10 bases remaining between them. The CDR3 region is CASSLAGAAGYTF. As DNA, the CDR3 is TGTGCCAGCAGTTTAGCAGGGGCAGCGGGCTACACCTTC.